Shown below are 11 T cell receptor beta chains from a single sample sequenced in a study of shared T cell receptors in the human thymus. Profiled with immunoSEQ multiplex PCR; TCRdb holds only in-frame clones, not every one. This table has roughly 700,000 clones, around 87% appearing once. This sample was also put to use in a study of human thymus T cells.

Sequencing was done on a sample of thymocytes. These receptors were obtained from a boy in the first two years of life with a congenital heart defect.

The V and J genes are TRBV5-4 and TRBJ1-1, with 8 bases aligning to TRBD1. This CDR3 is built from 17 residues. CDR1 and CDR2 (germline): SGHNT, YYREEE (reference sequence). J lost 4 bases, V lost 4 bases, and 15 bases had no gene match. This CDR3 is CASSRGQDPYAITEAFF. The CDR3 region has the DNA TGTGCCAGCAGCCGGGGACAGGACCCTTACGCGATCACTGAAGCTTTCTTT.

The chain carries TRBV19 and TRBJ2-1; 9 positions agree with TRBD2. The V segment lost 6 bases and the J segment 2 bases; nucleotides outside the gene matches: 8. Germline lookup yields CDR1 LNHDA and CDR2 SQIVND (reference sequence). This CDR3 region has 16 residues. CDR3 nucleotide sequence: TGTGCCAGTAGCCCCGGGACTAGCAGCCCCTACAATGAGCAGTTCTTC. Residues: CASSPGTSSPYNEQFF.

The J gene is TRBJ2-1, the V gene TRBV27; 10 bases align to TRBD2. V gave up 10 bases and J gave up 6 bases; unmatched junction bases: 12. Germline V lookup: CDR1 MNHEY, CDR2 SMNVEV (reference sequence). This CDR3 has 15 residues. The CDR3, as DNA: TGTGCCACCTCCTCCGGACTAGCGGCCCGCAATGAGCAGTTCTTC. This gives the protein CATSSGLAARNEQFF.

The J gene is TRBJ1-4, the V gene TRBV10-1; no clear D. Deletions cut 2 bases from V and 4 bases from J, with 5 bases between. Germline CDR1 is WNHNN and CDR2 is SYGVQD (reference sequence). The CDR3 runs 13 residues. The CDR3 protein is CASSEDSNEKLFF. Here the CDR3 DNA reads TGCGCCAGCAGTGAGGATAGTAATGAAAAACTGTTTTTT.

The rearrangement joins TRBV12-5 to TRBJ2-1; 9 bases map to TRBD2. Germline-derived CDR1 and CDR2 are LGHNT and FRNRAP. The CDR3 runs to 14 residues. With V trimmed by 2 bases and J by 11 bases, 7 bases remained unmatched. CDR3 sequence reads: CASGLTSASGKQFF. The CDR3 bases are TGTGCTAGTGGTTTGACGTCCGCTAGCGGGAAGCAGTTCTTC.

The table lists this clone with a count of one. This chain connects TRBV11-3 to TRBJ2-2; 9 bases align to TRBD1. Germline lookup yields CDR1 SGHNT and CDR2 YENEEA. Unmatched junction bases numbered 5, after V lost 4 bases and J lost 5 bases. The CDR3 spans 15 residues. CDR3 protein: CASSYGQGRTGELFF. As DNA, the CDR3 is TGTGCCAGCAGCTACGGACAGGGGCGAACCGGGGAGCTGTTTTTT.

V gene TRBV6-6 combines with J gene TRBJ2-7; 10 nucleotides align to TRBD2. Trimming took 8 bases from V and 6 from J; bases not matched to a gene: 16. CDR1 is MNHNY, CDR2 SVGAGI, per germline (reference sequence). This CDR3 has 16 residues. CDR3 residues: CASAHRGAGGPGEQYF. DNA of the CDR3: TGTGCCAGCGCACATCGAGGAGCGGGAGGGCCTGGCGAGCAGTACTTC.

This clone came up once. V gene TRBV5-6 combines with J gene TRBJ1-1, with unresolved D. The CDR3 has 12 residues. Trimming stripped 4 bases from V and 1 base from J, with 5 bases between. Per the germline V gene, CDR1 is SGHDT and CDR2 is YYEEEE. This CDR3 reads CASSHQNTEAFF. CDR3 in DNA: TGTGCCAGCAGCCATCAGAACACTGAAGCTTTCTTT.

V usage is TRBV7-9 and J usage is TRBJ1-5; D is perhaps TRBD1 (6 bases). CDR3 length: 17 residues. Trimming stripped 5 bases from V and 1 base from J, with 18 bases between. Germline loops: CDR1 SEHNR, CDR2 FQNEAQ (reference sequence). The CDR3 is CASSRGQPFGSNQPQHF. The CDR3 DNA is TGTGCCAGCAGCCGAGGACAGCCCTTTGGCAGCAATCAGCCCCAGCATTTT.

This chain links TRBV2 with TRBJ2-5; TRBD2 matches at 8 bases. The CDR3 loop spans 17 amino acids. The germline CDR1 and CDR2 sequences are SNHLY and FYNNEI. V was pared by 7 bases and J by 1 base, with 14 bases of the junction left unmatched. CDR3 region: CASTIAGTFSAQETQYF. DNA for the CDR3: TGTGCCAGCACTATAGCGGGGACCTTTTCGGCCCAAGAGACCCAGTACTTC.

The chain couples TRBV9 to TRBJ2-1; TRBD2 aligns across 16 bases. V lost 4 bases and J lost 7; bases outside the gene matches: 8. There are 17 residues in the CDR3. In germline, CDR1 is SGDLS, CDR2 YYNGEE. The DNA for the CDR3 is TGTGCCAGCAGCCCGGGACTAGCGGGAGGGCCACAGAATGAGCAGTTCTTC. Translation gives CASSPGLAGGPQNEQFF.